These 8 T cell receptor beta chains originate from one sample sequenced in a study of metastatic and nonmetastatic thyroid tumors. Each patient went into thyroid surgery without having received any treatment. With MiXCR, TCRdb called clones anew from the PCR reads. The sample lists under 20,000 clones, around a quarter occurring once. Sample: adjacent normal tissue. All receptors derive from a female donor with papillary thyroid cancer or a benign thyroid nodule (not recorded which). Some clones in this sample may be carry-over from other donors' samples.

The chain combines TRBV6-1 with TRBJ2-1; 7 positions match TRBD2. The CDR3 length is 16 residues. J lost 3 bases, V lost 2 bases, and 7 bases had no gene match. The V gene's germline CDR1 is MNHNS and CDR2 SASEGT. The CDR3 sequence: CASSERAAGDYNEQFF. CDR3 nucleotide sequence: TGTGCCAGCAGTGAACGCGCGGCGGGGGACTACAATGAGCAGTTCTTC.

The chain employs TRBV7-3 and TRBJ1-2; possible D gene TRBD1, 6 bases. The CDR3 has 13 amino acids. The V and J ends lost 2 bases and 8 bases respectively, with 12 bases between them. Per the germline V gene, CDR1 is SGHTA and CDR2 is FQGTGA. DNA of the CDR3: TGTGCCAGCAGCTTATGGGGGGCGAAGGGCTACACCTTC. Residues: CASSLWGAKGYTF.

In its sample, this clone ranks as medium-sized. Other DNA variants within this sample encode the same CDR3. This chain links TRBV2 with TRBJ2-5, with D maybe TRBD1 (6 bases). This CDR3 is built from 16 residues. From germline, CDR1 is SNHLY and CDR2 FYNNEI. V was trimmed by 5 bases and J by 4 bases, leaving 20 bases between them. CDR3 residues: CASSPLGRARGETQYF. The CDR3 DNA sequence: TGTGCCAGCAGTCCCCTCGGCCGAGCCAGGGGAGAGACCCAGTACTTC.

This clone was observed a handful of times. The V gene is TRBV6-2 or TRBV6-3, the J gene TRBJ2-1; possible D gene TRBD2, 6 bases. The CDR3 sequence is 11 residues long. Per the germline V gene, CDR1 is MNHEY and CDR2 is SVGEGT. Trimming stripped 7 bases from V and 11 bases from J, with 12 bases between. The CDR3 DNA reads as TGTGCCAGCACCGCGCGGGGAAAGCAGTTCTTC. Translation: CASTARGKQFF.

J is TRBJ1-6 and V is TRBV4-3, with 7 bases that match TRBD1. CDR1 LGHNA and CDR2 YSLEER come from the germline V gene. The CDR3 loop spans 15 amino acids. The V gene end was trimmed by 3 bases and the J gene end by 9 bases; junction bases not matched to a gene: 8. The CDR3 loop reads CASSQETGESSPLHF. The DNA for the CDR3 is TGCGCCAGCAGCCAGGAAACAGGGGAGAGTTCACCCCTCCACTTT.

V gene TRBV29-1 combines with J gene TRBJ2-1; 9 bases align to TRBD1. J lost 7 bases, V lost 5 bases, and 6 bases had no gene match. CDR3 length: 13 residues. Germline V gene sequence: CDR1 SQVTM, CDR2 ANQGSEA. The CDR3 DNA reads as TGCAGCGTTCGGGGACAGGGAGGGAATGAGCAGTTCTTC. It codes for CSVRGQGGNEQFF.

The CDR3 is CASSSGQGIDTQYF. The CDR3 DNA follows: TGCGCCAGCAGCTCCGGACAGGGTATAGATACGCAGTATTTT. The rearrangement joins TRBV5-1 to TRBJ2-3, with 8 bases matching TRBD1. CDR3 length equals 14 residues. V trimming: 3 bases; J trimming: 5 bases; junction bases outside the gene matches: 5. Germline V lookup: CDR1 SGHRS, CDR2 YFSETQ.

This clone was counted between two and nine times. The chain employs TRBV27 and TRBJ1-1; the D is unclear. With 8 bases removed from V and 5 bases from J, the gap between germline ends came to 18 bases. From germline, CDR1 is MNHEY and CDR2 SMNVEV (reference sequence). The CDR3 consists of 14 residues. The CDR3 loop is CASRILESGTEAFF. CDR3 nucleotides: TGTGCCAGCCGAATATTGGAATCGGGGACTGAAGCTTTCTTT.